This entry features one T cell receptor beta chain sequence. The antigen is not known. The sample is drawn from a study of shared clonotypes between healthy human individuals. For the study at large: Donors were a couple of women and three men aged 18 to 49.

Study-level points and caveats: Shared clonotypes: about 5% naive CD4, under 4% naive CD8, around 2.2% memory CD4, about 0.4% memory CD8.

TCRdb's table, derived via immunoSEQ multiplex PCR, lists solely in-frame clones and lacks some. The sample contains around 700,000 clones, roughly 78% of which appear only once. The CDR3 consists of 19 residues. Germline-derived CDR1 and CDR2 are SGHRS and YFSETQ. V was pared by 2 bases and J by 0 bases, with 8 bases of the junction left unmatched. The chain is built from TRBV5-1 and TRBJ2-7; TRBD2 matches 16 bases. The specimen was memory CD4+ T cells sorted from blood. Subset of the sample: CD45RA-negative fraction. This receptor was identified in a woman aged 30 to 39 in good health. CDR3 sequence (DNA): TGCGCCAGCAGCTTTTGGGGGACTAGCGGGAGGGGTATCTCCTACGAGCAGTACTTC. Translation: CASSFWGTSGRGISYEQYF.